These T cell receptor beta chains were read from a single sample in a study of cytomegalovirus exposure and HLA in healthy donors. Method: immunoSEQ multiplex PCR; TCRdb's copy keeps in-frame clones and lacks some. Here the sample spans about 130,000 clones, around 70% being singletons. The sequenced sample was PBMCs. The receptors come from a woman in her thirties or forties in good health and CMV-seropositive. The CDR3 runs from the conserved cysteine through the conserved F or W. A D gene is named only where the DNA matches it firmly. Clone size is shown for a subset of rows, as once, few, many or a class of expanded clone.

j_call | clone_size | v_call | d_call | cdr3_nt | cdr3_aa
TRBJ2-1 | . | TRBV29-1 | . | TGCAGCGTCCCGTGGGGGGGGGCTGAAAATGAGCAGTTCTTC | CSVPWGGAENEQFF
TRBJ2-5 | few | TRBV7-2 | TRBD1 | TGTGCCAGCAGCTTAGTAGGGACAGGGTTAGAGACCCAGTACTTC | CASSLVGTGLETQYF
TRBJ2-7 | many | TRBV4-1 | TRBD1 | TGCGCCAGCAGCCCAGGCCTCAGGGACAGGGGTTCCTACGAGCAGTACTTC | CASSPGLRDRGSYEQYF
TRBJ2-7 | . | TRBV7-8 | TRBD1 | TGTGCCAGCAGCTTTCCGAAACAGGGGGCCAACGAGCAGTACTTC | CASSFPKQGANEQYF
TRBJ2-1 | . | TRBV6-6 | TRBD1 | TGTGCCACCATAGCCCCGGGACAGGGGGTCGATGAGCAGTTCTTC | CATIAPGQGVDEQFF
TRBJ1-1 | . | TRBV2 | . | TGTGCCAGCAGTGAATTGAGCCGACGGGGAGCTTTCTTT | CASSELSRRGAFF
TRBJ2-3 | . | TRBV6-5 | TRBD1 | TGTGCCAGCAGTCCGGGACAGGGGGTTACAGATACGCAGTATTTT | CASSPGQGVTDTQYF
TRBJ2-5 | . | TRBV7-2 | TRBD2 | TGTGCCAGCAGCCAGACCAGCGGGGTGGAGACCCAGTACTTC | CASSQTSGVETQYF
TRBJ2-5 | . | TRBV5-1 | TRBD2 | TGCGCCAGCAGCTTGGTTGCGGGGGGTAGAGAGACCCAGTACTTC | CASSLVAGGRETQYF
TRBJ2-1 | . | TRBV5-1 | . | TGCGCCAGCAGCCCCATCAGGTTCAATGAGCAGTTCTTC | CASSPIRFNEQFF
TRBJ1-1 | . | TRBV18 | TRBD1 | TGTGCCAGCTCACGGGGGACAGCAAGTACAGGACCTGAAGCTTTCTTT | CASSRGTASTGPEAFF
TRBJ2-5 | . | TRBV9 | . | TGTGCCAGCAGCTTTTCGGGGGTCGGGCAAGAGACCCAGTACTTC | CASSFSGVGQETQYF
TRBJ2-2 | . | TRBV7-2 | . | TGTGCCAGCAGCCGCGGGGTAAACACCGGGGAGCTGTTTTTT | CASSRGVNTGELFF
TRBJ2-1 | . | TRBV7-3 | . | TGTGCCAGCAGCTTATTAGGAGGGAATGAGCAGTTCTTC | CASSLLGGNEQFF
TRBJ1-2 | once | TRBV15 | . | TGTGCCACCAGCAGGAAGACAGGAAACTATGGCTACACCTTC | CATSRKTGNYGYTF
TRBJ2-3 | . | TRBV15 | TRBD2 | TGTGCCACCAGCAGAGATCCGCCGACTAGCGAGAGAAGCACAGATACGCAGTATTTT | CATSRDPPTSERSTDTQYF
TRBJ2-7 | . | TRBV4-1 | . | TGCGCCAGCAGCCTGGGTCCAGACAGGTCAAAAGGTTACGAGCAGTACTTC | CASSLGPDRSKGYEQYF
TRBJ1-3 | once | TRBV10-3 | TRBD1 | TGTGCCACCAAGGGGGCCTCTGGAAACACCATATATTTT | CATKGASGNTIYF
TRBJ2-5 | . | TRBV28 | . | TGTGCCGGCAGTCCCCGAGACGGTAGCGTACAAGAGACCCAGTACTTC | CAGSPRDGSVQETQYF
TRBJ2-2 | once | TRBV7-2 | TRBD2 | TGTGCCAGCAGGGGACTAGGCCTGAACACCGGGGAGCTGTTTTTT | CASRGLGLNTGELFF
TRBJ1-2 | few | TRBV11-2 | . | TGTGCCAGCCGCCTTCGGCCGGGAGTTAACTATGGCTACACCTTC | CASRLRPGVNYGYTF
TRBJ1-4 | . | TRBV5-6 | . | TGTGCCAGCAGCTCGAAGACCGGGACATTGAATGAAAAACTGTTTTTT | CASSSKTGTLNEKLFF
TRBJ2-5 | . | TRBV4-3 | TRBD1 | TGCGCCAGCAGCCAGGGGACAGCCGGGGAGACCCAGTACTTC | CASSQGTAGETQYF
TRBJ1-6 | few | TRBV2 | TRBD1 | TGTGCCAGCACCATGACAGGGGCGGGTGATTCACCCCTCCACTTT | CASTMTGAGDSPLHF
TRBJ1-3 | few | TRBV18 | . | TGTGCCAGCCGCGGGACTGCGGGAAACACCATATATTTT | CASRGTAGNTIYF
TRBJ2-5 | few | TRBV5-5 | . | TGTGCCAGCAGCTTGGACGGGACTCCCGGGGAGACCCAGTACTTC | CASSLDGTPGETQYF
TRBJ1-4 | . | TRBV18 | . | TGTGCCAGCTCACCCCTCACAGGATTTAATGAAAAACTGTTTTTT | CASSPLTGFNEKLFF
TRBJ1-1 | . | TRBV2 | . | TGTGCCAGCAGCGACCAGGGGTCGCACACTGAAGCTTTCTTT | CASSDQGSHTEAFF
TRBJ1-2 | . | TRBV28 | TRBD1 | TGTGCCAGCACCGCAGACAGGGGGTATGGCTACACCTTC | CASTADRGYGYTF
TRBJ2-3 | . | TRBV23-1 | . | TGCGCCAGCAGTCAATCGGGGAGTGGGGTAGGCGCAGAGCTGCCAACAGATACGCAGTATTTT | CASSQSGSGVGAELPTDTQYF
TRBJ2-7 | few | TRBV11-2 | TRBD2 | TGTGCCAGCAGGCGAATAGCGGGAGGGGGGAACGAGCAGTACTTC | CASRRIAGGGNEQYF
TRBJ2-1 | few | TRBV5-1 | . | TGCGCCAGCAGCTGGGGCAGCTATGAGCAGTTCTTC | CASSWGSYEQFF
TRBJ2-2 | once | TRBV5-1 | . | TGCGCCAGCAGCCAGGGCGCCAGGGAGCTGTTTTTT | CASSQGARELFF
TRBJ2-3 | . | TRBV21-1 | . | TGTGCCAGCAGCAATACCGGGACAGATTTCCCTGATACGCAGTATTTT | CASSNTGTDFPDTQYF
TRBJ1-2 | . | TRBV5-1 | . | TGCGCCAGCAGCCCGGGGGGAGTTAACTATGGCTACACCTTC | CASSPGGVNYGYTF
TRBJ1-2 | . | TRBV5-1 | TRBD1 | TGCGCCAGCAGCCAGGACAGGGGGCTCGGTGGCTACACCTTC | CASSQDRGLGGYTF
TRBJ1-1 | . | TRBV25-1 | . | TGTGCCAGCAGTGCCTCCGGAGGGTCTTTGGTTGAAGCTTTCTTT | CASSASGGSLVEAFF
TRBJ2-7 | . | TRBV18 | . | TGTGCCAGCTCACCAACCAGGGATAGCTCCTACGAGCAGTACTTC | CASSPTRDSSYEQYF
TRBJ1-6 | . | TRBV30 | . | TGTGCCTTCGCGACTGAGCGACTTTCACCCCTCCACTTT | CAFATERLSPLHF
TRBJ1-2 | . | TRBV6-5 | . | TGTGCCAGCAGCTCGCGGGGGGGCCTCGACTATGGCTACACCTTC | CASSSRGGLDYGYTF
TRBJ2-1 | once | TRBV29-1 | . | TGCAGCGTTGAAAAGGACAGCGCCTACAATGAGCAGTTCTTC | CSVEKDSAYNEQFF
TRBJ2-7 | . | TRBV4-1 | . | TGCGCCAGCAGCCAGGGACCCAGGCAGGGGACCTACGAGCAGTACTTC | CASSQGPRQGTYEQYF
TRBJ2-3 | . | TRBV7-2 | TRBD2 | TGTGCCAGCAGCTTAGGCGGGGGGGCGTTCACAGATACGCAGTATTTT | CASSLGGGAFTDTQYF
TRBJ1-2 | . | TRBV6-1 | . | TGTGCCAGCACCGAGGGGGGGAGAGGCTACACCTTC | CASTEGGRGYTF
TRBJ2-2 | . | TRBV9 | . | TGTGCCAGCAGCGTGGACTTCGTAACCGCCGGGGAGCTGTTTTTT | CASSVDFVTAGELFF
TRBJ1-5 | . | TRBV5-1 | . | TGCGCCAGCAGCTTGGAAGGGGGTTATAATCAGCCCCAGCATTTT | CASSLEGGYNQPQHF
TRBJ2-1 | . | TRBV4-3 | TRBD2 | TGCGCCAGCAGCCACAAACTAGCGGGAGACTACAATGAGCAGTTCTTC | CASSHKLAGDYNEQFF
TRBJ2-6 | . | TRBV5-4 | TRBD1 | TGTGCCAGCAGTTACCGGGACAGGGTCAACGTCCTGACTTTC | CASSYRDRVNVLTF
TRBJ2-1 | . | TRBV10-3 | TRBD2 | TGTGCCATCAGTGGGTCGGGAGGGGGTTACAATGAGCAGTTCTTC | CAISGSGGGYNEQFF
TRBJ1-3 | . | TRBV28 | . | TGTGCCAGCAGTATGAGCTCTGGAAACACCATATATTTT | CASSMSSGNTIYF
TRBJ2-5 | . | TRBV28 | . | TGTGCCAGCAGTTTAGACGGGAGCGGAGAGACCCAGTACTTC | CASSLDGSGETQYF
TRBJ1-1 | . | TRBV28 | . | TGTGCCAGCAGTTTTTGGGCGAACACTGAAGCTTTCTTT | CASSFWANTEAFF
TRBJ1-4 | few | TRBV6-5 | . | TGTGCCAGCAGCCCGCGAGAAAAACTGTTTTTT | CASSPREKLFF
TRBJ1-1 | few | TRBV5-4 | . | TGTGCCAGCAGCTGGGACTTCCAACAAGCTTTCTTT | CASSWDFQQAFF
TRBJ1-4 | . | TRBV2 | TRBD1 | TGTGCCAGCAGTCCCCCGGGACAGTGGTCAACTAATGAAAAACTGTTTTTT | CASSPPGQWSTNEKLFF
TRBJ2-2 | . | TRBV4-1 | TRBD2 | TGCGCCAGCAGCCAACCCGGGACTAGGGGTACCGGGGAGCTGTTTTTT | CASSQPGTRGTGELFF
TRBJ2-1 | . | TRBV19 | . | TGTGCCAGTAGTATACAGGGCGTTGAGCAGTTCTTC | CASSIQGVEQFF
TRBJ1-5 | few | TRBV28 | TRBD1 | TGTGCCAGCACACTGGACAGGGTTGGTCAGCCCCAGCATTTT | CASTLDRVGQPQHF
TRBJ1-2 | . | TRBV28 | . | TGTGCCAGCAGATCAGACTATGGCTACACCTTC | CASRSDYGYTF